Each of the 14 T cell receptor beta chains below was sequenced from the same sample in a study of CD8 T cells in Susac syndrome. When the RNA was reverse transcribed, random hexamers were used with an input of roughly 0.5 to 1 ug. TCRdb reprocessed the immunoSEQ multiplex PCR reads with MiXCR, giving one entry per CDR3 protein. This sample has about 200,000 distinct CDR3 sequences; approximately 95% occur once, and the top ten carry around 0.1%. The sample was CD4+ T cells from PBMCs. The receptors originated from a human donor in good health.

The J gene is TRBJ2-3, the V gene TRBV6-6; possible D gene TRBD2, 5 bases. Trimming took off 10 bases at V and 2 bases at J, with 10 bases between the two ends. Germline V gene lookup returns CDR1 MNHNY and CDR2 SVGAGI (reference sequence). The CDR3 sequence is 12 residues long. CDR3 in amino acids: CATRRSTDTQYF. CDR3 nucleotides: TGTGCCACCCGGAGGTCCACAGATACGCAGTATTTT.

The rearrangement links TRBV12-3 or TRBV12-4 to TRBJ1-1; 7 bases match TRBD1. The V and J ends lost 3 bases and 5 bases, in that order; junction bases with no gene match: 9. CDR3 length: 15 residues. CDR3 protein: CASSLTGTAGTEAFF. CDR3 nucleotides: TGTGCCAGCAGTTTGACTGGGACAGCCGGAACTGAAGCTTTCTTT.

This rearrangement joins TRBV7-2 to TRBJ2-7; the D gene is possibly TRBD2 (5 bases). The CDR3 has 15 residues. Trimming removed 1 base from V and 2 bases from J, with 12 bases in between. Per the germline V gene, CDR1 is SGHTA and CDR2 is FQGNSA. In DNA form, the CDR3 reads TGTGCCAGCAGCTTAGGAACCCGAGGGCCCTACGAGCAGTACTTC. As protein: CASSLGTRGPYEQYF.

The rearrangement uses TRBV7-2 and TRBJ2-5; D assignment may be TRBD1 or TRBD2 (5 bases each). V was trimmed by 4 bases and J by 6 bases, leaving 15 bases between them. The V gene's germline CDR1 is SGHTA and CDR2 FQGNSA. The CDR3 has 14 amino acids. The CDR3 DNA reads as TGTGCCAGCAGCTCTTCTGGGACGGCGAAGACCCAGTACTTC. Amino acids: CASSSSGTAKTQYF.

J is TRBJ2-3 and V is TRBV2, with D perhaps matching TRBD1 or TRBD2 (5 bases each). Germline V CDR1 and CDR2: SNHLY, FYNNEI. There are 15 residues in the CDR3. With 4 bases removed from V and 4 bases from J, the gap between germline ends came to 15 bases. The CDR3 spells CASSARWGGSDTQYF. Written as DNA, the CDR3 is TGTGCCAGCAGTGCCCGTTGGGGCGGGTCAGATACGCAGTATTTT. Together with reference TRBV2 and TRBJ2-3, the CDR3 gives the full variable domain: EPEVTQTPSHQVTQMGQEVILRCVPISNHLYFYWYRQILGQKVEFLVSFYNNEISEKSEIFDDQFSVERPDGSNFTLKIRSTKLEDSAMYFCASSARWGGSDTQYFGPGTRLTVL.

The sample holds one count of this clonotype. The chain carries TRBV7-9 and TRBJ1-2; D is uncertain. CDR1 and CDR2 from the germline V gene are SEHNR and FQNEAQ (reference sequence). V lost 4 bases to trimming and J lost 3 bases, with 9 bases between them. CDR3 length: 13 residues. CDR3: CASSSGVYYGYTF. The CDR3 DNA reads TGTGCCAGCAGCTCCGGGGTCTACTATGGCTACACCTTC.

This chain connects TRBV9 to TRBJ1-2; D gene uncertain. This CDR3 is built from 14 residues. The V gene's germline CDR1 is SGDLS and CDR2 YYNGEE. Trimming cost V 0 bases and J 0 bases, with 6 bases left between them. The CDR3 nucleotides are TGTGCCAGCAGCGTAGCAGAATCTAACTATGGCTACACCTTC. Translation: CASSVAESNYGYTF.

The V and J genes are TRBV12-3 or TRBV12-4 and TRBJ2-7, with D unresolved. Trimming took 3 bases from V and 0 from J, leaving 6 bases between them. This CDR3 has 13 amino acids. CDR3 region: CASSFDGSYEQYV. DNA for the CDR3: TGTGCCAGCAGTTTTGACGGCTCCTACGAGCAGTACGTC.

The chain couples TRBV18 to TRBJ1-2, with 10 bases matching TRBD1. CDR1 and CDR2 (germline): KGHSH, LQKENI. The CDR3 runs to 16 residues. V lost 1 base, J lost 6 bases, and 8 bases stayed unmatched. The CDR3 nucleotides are TGTGCCAGCTCACCACTCCAGGGACAGGGGACAAATGGCTACACCTTC. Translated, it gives CASSPLQGQGTNGYTF.

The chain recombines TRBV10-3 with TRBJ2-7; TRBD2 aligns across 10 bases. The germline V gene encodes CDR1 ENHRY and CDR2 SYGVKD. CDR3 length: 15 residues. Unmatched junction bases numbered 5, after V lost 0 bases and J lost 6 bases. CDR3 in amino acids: CAISESSAGGPEQYF. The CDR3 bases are TGTGCCATCAGTGAGTCGTCAGCGGGGGGGCCCGAGCAGTACTTC.

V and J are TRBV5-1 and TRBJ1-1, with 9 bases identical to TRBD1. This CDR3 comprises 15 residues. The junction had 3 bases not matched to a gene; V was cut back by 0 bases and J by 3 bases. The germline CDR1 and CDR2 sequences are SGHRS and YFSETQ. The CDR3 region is CASSLGQGVDTEAFF. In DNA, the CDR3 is TGCGCCAGCAGCTTGGGACAGGGGGTCGACACTGAAGCTTTCTTT.

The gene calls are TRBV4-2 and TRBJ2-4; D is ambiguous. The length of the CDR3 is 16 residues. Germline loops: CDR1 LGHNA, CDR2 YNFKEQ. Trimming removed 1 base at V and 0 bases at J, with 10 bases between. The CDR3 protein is CASSQGQGLAKNIQYF. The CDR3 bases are TGTGCCAGCAGCCAAGGGCAAGGTCTAGCCAAAAACATTCAGTACTTC.

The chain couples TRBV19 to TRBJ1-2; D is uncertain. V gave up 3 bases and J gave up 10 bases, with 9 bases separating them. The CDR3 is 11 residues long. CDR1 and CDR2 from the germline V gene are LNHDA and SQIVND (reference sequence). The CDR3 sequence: CASSIGVNYTF. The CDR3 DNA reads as TGTGCCAGTAGTATTGGAGTTAACTACACCTTC.

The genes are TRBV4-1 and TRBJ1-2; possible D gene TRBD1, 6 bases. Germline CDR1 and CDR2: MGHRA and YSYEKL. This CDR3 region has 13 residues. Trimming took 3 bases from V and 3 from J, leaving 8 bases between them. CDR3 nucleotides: TGCGCCAGCAGCCAGGGGGCCTACTATGGCTACACCTTC. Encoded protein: CASSQGAYYGYTF.